Detailed here is one T cell receptor beta chain. The target antigen is unknown. Trimming removed 7 bases from V and 5 bases from J; junction bases left unmatched: 7. The germline gives CDR1 MDHEN, CDR2 SYDVKM. This CDR3 has 14 amino acids. This sample was taken from a study of shared clonotypes between healthy human individuals. Across the whole study: Per donor, three plates held CD4 naive cells, three held CD4 memory, two held CD8 naive and one held CD8 memory. The study, taken as a whole, reports: Relative to memory subsets, naive subsets generally showed larger estimated richness.

Genomic DNA from each subset was divided evenly over several immunoSEQ plates. Template for every sorted-subset replicate PCR totaled about 0.2 ug DNA, approximately 30,000 T cell genomes. The repertoire was sequenced with immunoSEQ multiplex PCR; TCRdb's copy has only in-frame clones and lacks some. Of 2 million to 2.5 million clones in the sample, 93% were seen once. Sample: naive CD4+ T cells from PBMCs. Noted subset: CD45RA+ positively selected. J is TRBJ1-5 and V is TRBV28; TRBD1 aligns across 8 bases. This receptor was taken from a man in his late teens or twenties in good health. Some clones in this sample may be carry-over from other donors' samples. The CDR3, as DNA: TGTGCCAGCACCTCGGGGACAGGCCATCAGCCCCAGCATTTT. Residues: CASTSGTGHQPQHF.